A single sample gave rise to the 29 T cell receptor beta chains below, sequenced in a study of human T cells and chemical hapten exposure. Each CDR3 protein is one row after TCRdb ran MiXCR on the RACE reads. The sample contains approximately 80,000 distinct CDR3 sequences, approximately 12% of which appear only once. The time point here: patch test 1, 2 weeks after DPC sensitization. Noted treatment: therapeutic diphenylcyclopropenone sensitization with weekly scalp DPC. Sequenced here: whole blood, sampled in connection with sensitization to the hapten diphenylcyclopropenone (DPC). These receptors all come from a woman in her forties or fifties with alopecia areata. Some clones in this sample may be carry-over from other donors' samples.

This clonotype was seen a handful of times. In nucleotides, the CDR3 is TGTGCCAGCTCACCAAGCGGGAGCCGCGAGCAGTACTTC. Protein: CASSPSGSREQYF. The chain combines TRBV18 with TRBJ2-7; 8 bases align to TRBD2. CDR3 size: 13 residues. Trimming took 2 bases from V and 6 from J; bases not matched to a gene: 3. CDR1 is KGHSH and CDR2 is LQKENI in the germline V gene.

This clonotype was recorded many times. This chain joins TRBV29-1 and TRBJ1-2, with a possible D match to TRBD1 (5 bases). CDR1 and CDR2 from the germline V gene are SQVTM and ANQGSEA. Deletions cut 3 bases from V and 0 bases from J, with 11 bases between. The CDR3 loop spans 14 amino acids. CDR3 in amino acids: CSVDRDGPNYGYTF. CDR3 DNA: TGCAGCGTTGACCGGGACGGGCCTAACTATGGCTACACCTTC.

This clonotype occurred many times. This chain joins TRBV2 and TRBJ1-6, with D maybe TRBD1 (5 bases). Trimming removed 8 bases from V and 0 bases from J, with 11 bases in between. This CDR3 comprises 15 residues. Germline loops: CDR1 SNHLY, CDR2 FYNNEI. CDR3 nucleotide sequence: TGTGCCAGCGGGGCAGCTAGCTCCTATAATTCACCCCTCCACTTT. As protein: CASGAASSYNSPLHF.

This clonotype turned up a few times. This rearrangement joins TRBV20-1 to TRBJ2-5; TRBD1 matches at 8 bases. The CDR3 is 13 residues long. Germline values: CDR1 DFQATT, CDR2 SNEGSKA (reference sequence). J gave up 5 bases and V 3 bases, and 5 bases lay outside the gene matches. The CDR3 spells CSARMDRVETQYF. The DNA of the CDR3 is TGCAGTGCTAGGATGGACAGGGTTGAGACCCAGTACTTC.

This clonotype was found once. J is TRBJ1-1 and V is TRBV19; tentative D call: TRBD1 (6 bases). Germline V lookup: CDR1 LNHDA, CDR2 SQIVND (reference sequence). This CDR3 region has 15 residues. V lost 5 bases, J lost 4 bases, and 17 bases lay in between. CDR3 DNA: TGTGCCAGTAGTCTTAGGGGGGCGCGAAGCACTGAAGCTTTCTTT. It yields the protein CASSLRGARSTEAFF.

Remarks on this clonotype: A much larger clone differs by one base, so this may be a read error. V usage is TRBV28 and J usage is TRBJ1-1; no definite D call. Between the trimmed V and J ends, which lost 5 bases and 1 base, there was a span of 8 bases. This CDR3 contains 13 residues. CDR1 and CDR2 from the germline V gene are MDHEN and SYDVKM. The CDR3 loop reads CASSRPGNTEAFF. The CDR3 DNA is TGTGCCAGCAGTCGGCCAGGGAACACTGAAGCTTTCTTT.

The rearrangement uses TRBV3-1 and TRBJ1-2, with unresolved D. Trimming took 5 bases from V and 2 from J, leaving 18 bases between them. This CDR3 contains 16 residues. Germline V gene sequence: CDR1 LGHDT, CDR2 YNNKEL (reference sequence). The CDR3 protein is CASSTRTLDRNYGYTF. CDR3 bases: TGTGCCAGCAGCACCCGGACTTTGGACCGGAACTATGGCTACACCTTC.

The chain links TRBV18 to TRBJ2-5; TRBD1 matches 7 bases. V shed 4 bases, J shed 2 bases, and the junction held 4 bases outside the gene matches. Germline V CDR1 and CDR2: KGHSH, LQKENI. The CDR3 runs 14 residues. The DNA of the CDR3 is TGTGCCAGCTCACATCCGGGACAGCAAGAGACCCAGTACTTC. Protein product: CASSHPGQQETQYF.

This clonotype was detected ten times or more. The chain is built from TRBV19 and TRBJ1-5; no definite D call. V lost 2 bases and J 11 bases, leaving 10 bases between the germline ends. There are 12 residues in the CDR3. Germline V gene data show CDR1 as LNHDA and CDR2 as SQIVND (reference sequence). This CDR3 reads CASSIRGRSQHF. CDR3 in DNA: TGTGCCAGTAGTATAAGAGGGAGGTCCCAGCATTTT.

Regarding this clonotype: At one end, the junction sequence differs from germline, possibly due to a read error. The chain is built from TRBV18 and TRBJ1-3, with 7 bases identical to TRBD1. CDR3 size: 17 residues. Germline V gene lookup returns CDR1 KGHSH and CDR2 LQKENI. The CDR3 protein is CASSPPSGRGAGSTIYF. In nucleotides, the CDR3 is TGTGCCAGCTCACCACCGTCGGGCAGGGGGGCTGGAAGCACCATATATTTT.

The sample holds many counts of this clonotype. The V gene is TRBV20-1, the J gene TRBJ1-6; D possibly corresponds to TRBD1 (5 bases). Germline-derived CDR1 and CDR2 are DFQATT and SNEGSKA (reference sequence). V dropped 6 bases and J dropped 5 bases, with 20 bases sitting between them. This CDR3 spans 16 amino acids. The CDR3 reads CSARPTDQAHNSPLHF. The CDR3 DNA reads TGCAGTGCCCGACCGACAGACCAGGCTCATAATTCACCCCTCCACTTT.

Concerning this clonotype: A much larger clone differs by one base, so this may be a read error. This is likely a read error, given that the CDR3 carries no conserved phenylalanine or tryptophan at its end. The chain uses TRBV20-1 and TRBJ1-5, with D perhaps TRBD1 (5 bases). The CDR3 length is 14 residues. The V end was cut by 1 base, the J end by 4 bases, with 11 bases between. The germline V gene encodes CDR1 DFQATT and CDR2 SNEGSKA (reference sequence). The CDR3 nucleotides are TGCAGTGCTAGAGCCTACCGGGGGAATCAGCCCCAGCATATT. Translation gives CSARAYRGNQPQHI.

V is TRBV5-5 and J is TRBJ1-3; possibly TRBD1 for D (6 bases). CDR3 length: 17 residues. V lost 3 bases and J 0 bases, leaving 16 bases between the germline ends. From germline, CDR1 is SGHKS and CDR2 YYEKEE (reference sequence). The CDR3 nucleotides are TGTGCCAGCAGCTCAGTGACAGGAGGGTTCTCTGGAAACACCATATATTTT. Residues: CASSSVTGGFSGNTIYF. The whole variable domain, remainder taken from reference TRBV5-5 and TRBJ1-3, is DAGVTQSPTHLIKTRGQQVTLRCSPISGHKSVSWYQQVLGQGPQFIFQYYEKEERGRGNFPDRFSARQFPNYSSELNVNALLLGDSALYLCASSSVTGGFSGNTIYFGEGSWLTVV.

This clonotype was observed a handful of times. Relative to the germline gene, one junction end is altered; a read error may explain this. V gene TRBV7-9 combines with J gene TRBJ1-5; no clear D. Germline values: CDR1 SEHNR, CDR2 FQNEAQ (reference sequence). The CDR3 spans 15 residues. The CDR3 is CASSHSDPSDQPQHF. The CDR3 DNA sequence: TGTGCCAGCAGCCATTCGGACCCTAGCGATCAGCCCCAGCATTTT.

The chain couples TRBV6-6 to TRBJ1-2, with 11 bases fitting TRBD1. The CDR3 is made up of 14 amino acids. The junction had 3 bases not matched to a gene; V was cut back by 6 bases and J by 3 bases. Germline values: CDR1 MNHNY, CDR2 SVGAGI (reference sequence). CDR3 bases: TGTGCCAGCAGACTGGGACAGGGGGACTATGGCTACACCTTC. It is translated as CASRLGQGDYGYTF.

The rearrangement links TRBV7-6 to TRBJ2-7; D unresolved. V lost 5 bases and J lost 2, with 10 bases in between. Germline lookup yields CDR1 SGHVS and CDR2 FNYEAQ. The CDR3 runs 13 residues. The DNA for the CDR3 is TGTGCCAGCAGCCCCGTGGTCACCTACGAGCAGTACTTC. This sequence encodes CASSPVVTYEQYF.

V gene TRBV20-1 combines with J gene TRBJ1-2; D uncertain. The germline gives CDR1 DFQATT, CDR2 SNEGSKA (reference sequence). CDR3 length: 11 residues. V was clipped by 3 bases and J by 4 bases, with 6 bases between them. The DNA of the CDR3 is TGCAGTGCTAGTTTGGCCTATGGCTACACCTTC. This gives the protein CSASLAYGYTF.

The genes are TRBV27 and TRBJ1-1; the D is unclear. The CDR3 consists of 14 residues. V was pared by 6 bases and J by 1 base, with 12 bases between. The germline V gene has CDR1 MNHEY and CDR2 SMNVEV (reference sequence). This CDR3 reads CASSGLGKNTEAFF. CDR3 coding DNA: TGTGCCAGCAGCGGGTTGGGAAAGAACACTGAAGCTTTCTTT.

This clonotype was detected a few times. The J gene is TRBJ2-7, the V gene TRBV6-6, with 7 bases fitting TRBD1. The CDR3 covers 14 residues. Per germline, CDR1 MNHNY and CDR2 SVGAGI (reference sequence). Trimming cost V 4 bases and J 5 bases; bases outside gene matches: 8. CDR3 in DNA: TGTGCCAGCAGTTTTCCCCCAGGGGGTAACGAGCAGTACTTC. It translates to CASSFPPGGNEQYF.

In this sample, this clonotype turned up many times. The rearrangement uses TRBV27 and TRBJ1-2, with 7 bases aligning to TRBD1. This CDR3 is built from 13 residues. Trimming removed 6 bases from V and 2 bases from J; junction bases left unmatched: 3. Germline V gene lookup returns CDR1 MNHEY and CDR2 SMNVEV (reference sequence). CDR3 protein: CASRTGTNYGYTF. In nucleotides, the CDR3 is TGTGCCAGCAGGACAGGGACGAACTATGGCTACACCTTC.

The V and J genes are TRBV14 and TRBJ2-5; the D call may be TRBD1 or TRBD2 (5 bases each). CDR3 length equals 14 residues. Per the germline V gene, CDR1 is SGHDN and CDR2 is FVKESK. The V end lost 2 bases, the J end lost 7 bases, and 14 bases lay between the germline ends. This chain's CDR3 is CASSQSRSGGTQYF. For the CDR3, the DNA is TGTGCCAGCAGCCAAAGCAGATCTGGGGGGACCCAGTACTTC.

Comments on this clonotype: One end of the junction is discordant with germline, which a read error may explain. This chain links TRBV7-6 with TRBJ2-5, with TRBD1 as a possible D gene (5 bases). The CDR3 has 16 amino acids. Germline lookup yields CDR1 SGHVS and CDR2 FNYEAQ. CDR3 amino acids: CVSSPRQTWYQETQYF. CDR3 coding DNA: TGTGTCAGCAGCCCCAGACAGACATGGTACCAAGAGACCCAGTACTTC.

In this sample, this clonotype turned up many times. The chain couples TRBV12-3 or TRBV12-4 to TRBJ1-5, with 8 bases fitting TRBD1. This CDR3 comprises 15 residues. With 5 bases clipped from V and 3 bases from J, the junction kept 6 bases outside the gene matches. The CDR3 sequence is CASSRSGGHNQPQHF. CDR3 bases: TGTGCCAGCAGTCGATCAGGGGGCCACAATCAGCCCCAGCATTTT.

The chain has TRBV15 and TRBJ1-6, with no clear D. The ends were cut back, 1 base at V and 6 bases at J, with 10 bases in the middle. The germline V gene has CDR1 LNHNV and CDR2 YYDKDF (reference sequence). The CDR3 extends over 15 amino acids. The CDR3 DNA sequence: TGTGCCACCAGCAGAGCAACAGTGGGTAATTCACCCCTCCACTTT. It codes for CATSRATVGNSPLHF.

This clonotype was picked up many times. V and J are TRBV11-2 and TRBJ1-1; D gene unclear. The CDR3 runs 14 residues. Germline-derived CDR1 and CDR2 are SGHAT and FQNNGV. Between the trimmed V and J ends, which lost 3 bases and 1 base, there was a span of 9 bases. The CDR3 protein is CASSFNSPNTEAFF. The CDR3, as DNA: TGTGCCAGCAGCTTTAACAGTCCGAACACTGAAGCTTTCTTT. Complete variable domain (other parts from reference TRBV11-2 and TRBJ1-1): EAGVAQSPRYKIIEKRQSVAFWCNPISGHATLYWYQQILGQGPKLLIQFQNNGVVDDSQLPKDRFSAERLKGVDSTLKIQPAKLEDSAVYLCASSFNSPNTEAFFGQGTRLTVV.

There are many counts of this clonotype. The rearrangement joins TRBV5-1 to TRBJ2-5, with 10 bases fitting TRBD2. Germline-derived CDR1 and CDR2 are SGHRS and YFSETQ. Trimming at V came to 0 bases and at J to 7 bases, leaving 9 bases not matched to a gene. CDR3 size: 16 residues. The CDR3 protein is CASSLAPAGGPGTQYF. CDR3 coding DNA: TGCGCCAGCAGCTTGGCCCCAGCGGGAGGGCCGGGGACCCAGTACTTC.

The rearrangement joins TRBV5-1 to TRBJ2-1; D may be TRBD1 or TRBD2 (5 bases each). The CDR3 has 16 residues. V was clipped by 5 bases and J by 0 bases, with 15 bases between them. Germline CDR1 SGHRS, CDR2 YFSETQ. The chain's CDR3 is CASRSGTSISYNEQFF. The CDR3 DNA sequence: TGCGCCAGCAGGTCCGGGACGTCGATCTCCTACAATGAGCAGTTCTTC.

This clonotype was counted ten times or more. CDR3 coding DNA: TGCGCCAGCAGGGCGCCGGGACCCTACTATGGCTACACCTTC. This encodes CASRAPGPYYGYTF. The V call is TRBV10-2, the J call TRBJ1-2, with D possibly matching TRBD1 (5 bases). V was shortened by 6 bases and J by 3 bases, with 14 bases between the two germline ends. Germline V gene sequence: CDR1 WSHSY, CDR2 SAAADI. The CDR3 is 14 residues long.

This clonotype was picked up a small number of times. DNA of the CDR3: TGTGCCAGCAGCACGACTAGTTCCTACGAGCAGTACTTC. This sequence encodes CASSTTSSYEQYF. The rearrangement uses TRBV11-3 and TRBJ2-7, with D perhaps TRBD2 (6 bases). V was shortened by 5 bases and J by 1 base, with 9 bases between the two germline ends. Germline lookup yields CDR1 SGHNT and CDR2 YENEEA. CDR3 length: 13 residues.